Each of the 18 T cell receptor beta chains below was sequenced from the same sample in a study of T cells after yellow fever vaccination. TCRdb ran MiXCR on the 5' RACE reads and lists one entry per CDR3 protein. The sample has around 340,000 distinct CDR3 sequences, around 13% seen once. The source was CD4+ T cells sorted from PBMCs, collected 15 days after the yellow fever booster vaccination. Receptors originate from a man between 18 and 35 years old who received the YFV17D yellow fever vaccine.

This clonotype occurred a few times. The chain has TRBV9 and TRBJ1-5; no reliable D call. CDR1 and CDR2 from the germline V gene are SGDLS and YYNGEE. The V and J ends lost 0 bases and 3 bases respectively, with 4 bases between them. The length of the CDR3 is 13 residues. CDR3 DNA: TGTGCCAGCAGCGTAGGTCACAATCAGCCCCAGCATTTT. It translates to CASSVGHNQPQHF.

The J gene is TRBJ2-5, the V gene TRBV5-5; D remains unclear. V dropped 2 bases and J dropped 2 bases, with 10 bases sitting between them. CDR1 and CDR2 (germline): SGHKS, YYEKEE (reference sequence). The CDR3 is made up of 14 amino acids. CDR3 DNA: TGTGCCAGCAGCTTAGGGTATCCTCAAGAGACCCAGTACTTC. This gives the protein CASSLGYPQETQYF.

This clonotype occurred many times. This sequence joins TRBV12-3 or TRBV12-4 and TRBJ1-1; D call uncertain. V shed 7 bases and J shed 1 base, with 10 bases lying between them. This CDR3 region has 13 residues. The CDR3 DNA sequence: TGTGCCAGCAAGGGCACAGCGAACACTGAAGCTTTCTTT. The encoded protein is CASKGTANTEAFF.

V and J are TRBV9 and TRBJ2-1; unclear D gene. Trimming took off 2 bases at V and 2 bases at J, with 8 bases between the two ends. This CDR3 region has 14 residues. CDR1 and CDR2 (germline): SGDLS, YYNGEE. The CDR3 DNA follows: TGTGCCAGCAGCGTCTCCCAACCCTACAATGAGCAGTTCTTC. Translated: CASSVSQPYNEQFF.

This clonotype was picked up a small number of times. The chain has TRBV18 and TRBJ2-3, with 7 bases matching TRBD2. Unmatched junction bases numbered 2, after V lost 2 bases and J lost 6 bases. There are 13 residues in the CDR3. Germline assignment: CDR1 KGHSH and CDR2 LQKENI. Here the CDR3 DNA reads TGTGCCAGCTCACCAGGTAGCGGGGATACGCAGTATTTT. As protein: CASSPGSGDTQYF.

This clonotype was found a few times. The rearrangement joins TRBV5-1 to TRBJ2-3, with 9 bases matching TRBD1. Germline V gives CDR1 SGHRS, CDR2 YFSETQ. The CDR3 has 15 residues. V lost 2 bases to trimming and J lost 6 bases; unmatched junction nucleotides: 7. CDR3 in DNA: TGCGCCAGCAGCTTCGACAGGGGGTGGTCCGATACGCAGTATTTT. Protein sequence: CASSFDRGWSDTQYF.

The rearrangement joins TRBV28 to TRBJ2-4, with TRBD1 as a possible D gene (6 bases). The CDR3 sequence is 16 residues long. The V gene's germline CDR1 is MDHEN and CDR2 SYDVKM. V was pared by 6 bases and J by 7 bases, with 22 bases between. The CDR3 coding sequence is TGTGCCAGCAGGGGGGCAAGTGGTCGCAGAGGGAACATTCAGTACTTC. Amino acids: CASRGASGRRGNIQYF.

The rearrangement uses TRBV5-6 and TRBJ2-3; D gene unclear. The CDR3 consists of 14 residues. Trimming shortened V by 5 bases and J by 1 base, and 11 bases separated the two germline ends. Germline CDR1 SGHDT, CDR2 YYEEEE. CDR3 loop: CASRPLQGTDTQYF. The CDR3 region has the DNA TGTGCCAGCAGACCCTTGCAGGGCACAGATACGCAGTATTTT.

The chain joins TRBV21-1 to TRBJ2-5; the D call of TRBD2 is as the table states it, not checked on the DNA. TRBV21-1 is tagged as a pseudogene. CDR3 size: 20 residues. DNA for the CDR3: TGTGCCAGCAGCAAAGGAATCCCGCATTCTCGGGAAAGGCGCGAAGAGACCCAGTACTTC. It is translated as CASSKGIPHSRERREETQYF.

This rearrangement joins TRBV3-1 to TRBJ2-5; 7 bases agree with TRBD2. This CDR3 has 14 residues. Trimming removed 4 bases from V and 5 bases from J; junction bases left unmatched: 7. Germline assignment: CDR1 LGHDT and CDR2 YNNKEL (reference sequence). CDR3 region: CASSPSGVPETQYF. The CDR3 nucleotides read TGTGCCAGCAGCCCTAGCGGCGTGCCGGAGACCCAGTACTTC.

The J gene is TRBJ2-3, the V gene TRBV5-1; a possible D gene is TRBD1 (6 bases). The germline V and J ends were trimmed by 1 base and 0 bases, with 24 bases remaining between them. Germline CDR1 is SGHRS and CDR2 is YFSETQ. This CDR3 is built from 20 residues. The CDR3 is CASSLYGVGGPLTSTDTQYF. The DNA for the CDR3 is TGCGCCAGCAGCTTGTACGGAGTAGGGGGACCCTTGACTAGCACAGATACGCAGTATTTT.

This clonotype was recorded a few times. The V gene is TRBV6-5, the J gene TRBJ2-5; D possibly matches TRBD1 or TRBD2 (5 bases each). This CDR3 contains 13 residues. Trimming stripped 8 bases from V and 2 bases from J, with 12 bases between. Germline-derived CDR1 and CDR2 are MNHEY and SVGAGI. The DNA of the CDR3 is TGTGCCAGCGGCCAGGGACGTCAAGAGACCCAGTACTTC. As protein: CASGQGRQETQYF.

This clonotype turned up a few times. V gene TRBV18 combines with J gene TRBJ1-5; TRBD1 matches 12 bases. Germline V gives CDR1 KGHSH, CDR2 LQKENI. V trimming: 3 bases; J trimming: 5 bases; junction bases outside the gene matches: 5. The CDR3 runs to 16 residues. The chain's CDR3 is CASSPGQGARDQPQHF. CDR3 nucleotides: TGTGCCAGCTCACCGGGACAGGGGGCGAGGGATCAGCCCCAGCATTTT.

The chain recombines TRBV29-1 with TRBJ2-5; D gene ambiguous. V was trimmed by 4 bases and J by 4 bases, leaving 13 bases between them. This CDR3 is 13 amino acids long. The germline V gene has CDR1 SQVTM and CDR2 ANQGSEA. For the CDR3, the DNA is TGCAGCGTTGCGCCGGCCGCCGGAGAGACCCAGTACTTC. This codes for CSVAPAAGETQYF.

This clonotype was counted only a few times. This chain joins TRBV25-1 and TRBJ2-7; 12 bases fit TRBD2. Germline V gene lookup returns CDR1 MGHDK and CDR2 SYGVNS. V lost 10 bases to trimming and J lost 3 bases; unmatched junction nucleotides: 4. The CDR3 runs to 13 residues. The CDR3 reads CATSGGDNYEQYV. CDR3 nucleotides: TGTGCCACTAGCGGGGGGGACAACTACGAGCAGTACGTC.

This clonotype was picked up a small number of times. The chain employs TRBV5-1 and TRBJ2-1, with 8 positions matching TRBD1. V shed 4 bases and J 0 bases; nucleotides not matched to a gene: 6. Germline V gene sequence: CDR1 SGHRS, CDR2 YFSETQ. The CDR3 length is 16 residues. The DNA of the CDR3 is TGCGCCAGCAGCCCGGACAGGGCGGGCTCCTACAATGAGCAGTTCTTC. Encoded protein: CASSPDRAGSYNEQFF.

The table lists this clonotype with a few counts. CDR3 sequence (DNA): TGTGCCAGCAGCCCATCCAGGGACGCAGGCTACACCTTC. Residues: CASSPSRDAGYTF. This sequence joins TRBV3-1 and TRBJ1-2, with a tentative D call TRBD1 (5 bases). V shed 4 bases and J shed 8 bases, with 14 bases lying between them. CDR3 length equals 13 residues. The germline CDR1 and CDR2 sequences are LGHDT and YNNKEL (reference sequence).

The table lists this clonotype with a few counts. CDR3 region: CASSYPPQGVYNQPQHF. CDR3 coding DNA: TGTGCCAGCAGTTATCCCCCGCAGGGGGTATACAATCAGCCCCAGCATTTT. This sequence joins TRBV6-2 or TRBV6-3 and TRBJ1-5; TRBD1 matches at 7 bases. The J segment lost 3 bases and the V segment lost 3 bases, leaving 11 bases of the junction unmatched. Germline lookup yields CDR1 MNHEY and CDR2 SVGEGT. The CDR3 covers 17 residues.